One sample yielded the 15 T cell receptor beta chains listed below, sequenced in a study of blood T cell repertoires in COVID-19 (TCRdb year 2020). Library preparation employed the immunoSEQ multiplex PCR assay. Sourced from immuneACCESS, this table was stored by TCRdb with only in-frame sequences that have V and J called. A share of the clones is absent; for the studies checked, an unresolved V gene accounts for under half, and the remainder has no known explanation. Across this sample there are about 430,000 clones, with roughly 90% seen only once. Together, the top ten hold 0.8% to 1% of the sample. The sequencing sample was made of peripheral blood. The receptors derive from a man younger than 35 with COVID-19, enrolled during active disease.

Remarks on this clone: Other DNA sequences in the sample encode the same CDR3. The CDR3 DNA reads as TGCGCCAGCAGTGAGTCGTCGGGTAGCTACGAGCAGTACTTC. Translated, it gives CASSESSGSYEQYF. The chain has TRBV10-1 and TRBJ2-7; the D is unclear. Germline V lookup: CDR1 WNHNN, CDR2 SYGVQD (reference sequence). The CDR3 is 14 residues long. With 0 bases removed from V and 3 bases from J, the gap between germline ends came to 9 bases.

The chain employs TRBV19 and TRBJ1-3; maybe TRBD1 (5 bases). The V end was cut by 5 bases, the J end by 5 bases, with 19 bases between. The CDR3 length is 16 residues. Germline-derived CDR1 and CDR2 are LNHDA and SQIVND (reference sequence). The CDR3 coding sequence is TGTGCCAGTAGTGCCTCCGGGACTGGCGAGCGAAACACCATATATTTT. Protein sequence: CASSASGTGERNTIYF.

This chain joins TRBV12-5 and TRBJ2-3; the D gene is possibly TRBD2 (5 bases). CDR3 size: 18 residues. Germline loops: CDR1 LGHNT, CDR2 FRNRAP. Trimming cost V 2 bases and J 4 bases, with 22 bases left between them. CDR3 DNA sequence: TGTGCTAGTGGTTTGAGGCGGATTTGGGCGGCGGGTTCAGATACGCAGTATTTT. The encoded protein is CASGLRRIWAAGSDTQYF.

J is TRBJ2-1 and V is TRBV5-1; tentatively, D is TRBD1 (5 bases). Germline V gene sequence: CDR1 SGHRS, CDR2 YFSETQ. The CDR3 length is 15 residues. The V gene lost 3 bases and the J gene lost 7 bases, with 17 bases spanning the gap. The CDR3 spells CASSSEATVRNEQFF. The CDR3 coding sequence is TGCGCCAGCAGCTCCGAGGCGACAGTTCGGAATGAGCAGTTCTTC.

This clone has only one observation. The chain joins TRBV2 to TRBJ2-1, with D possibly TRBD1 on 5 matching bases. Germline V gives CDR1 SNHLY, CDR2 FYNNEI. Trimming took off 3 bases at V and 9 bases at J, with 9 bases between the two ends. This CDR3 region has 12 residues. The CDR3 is CASSEGPFEQFF. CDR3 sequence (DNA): TGTGCCAGCAGTGAGGGGCCGTTTGAGCAGTTCTTC.

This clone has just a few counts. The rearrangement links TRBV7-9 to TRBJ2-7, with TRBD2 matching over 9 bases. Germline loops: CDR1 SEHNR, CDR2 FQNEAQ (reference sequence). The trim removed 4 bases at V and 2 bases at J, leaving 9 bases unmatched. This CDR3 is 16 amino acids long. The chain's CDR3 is CASSWERGVNAYEQYF. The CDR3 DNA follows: TGTGCCAGCAGCTGGGAGCGGGGGGTTAACGCCTACGAGCAGTACTTC.

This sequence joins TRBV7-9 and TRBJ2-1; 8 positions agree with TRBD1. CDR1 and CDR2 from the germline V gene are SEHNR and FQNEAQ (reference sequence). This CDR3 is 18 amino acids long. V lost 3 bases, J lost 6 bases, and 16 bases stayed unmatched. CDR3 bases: TGTGCCAGCAGCTTTACCTATGAAGGCAGGGGGCCTTTCAATGAGCAGTTCTTC. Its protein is CASSFTYEGRGPFNEQFF.

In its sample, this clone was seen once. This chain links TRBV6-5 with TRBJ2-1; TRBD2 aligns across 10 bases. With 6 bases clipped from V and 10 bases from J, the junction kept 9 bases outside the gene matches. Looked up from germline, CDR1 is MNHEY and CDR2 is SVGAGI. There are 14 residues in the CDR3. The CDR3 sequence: CASSKLAGSREQFF. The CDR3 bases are TGTGCCAGCAGCAAACTAGCGGGAAGCAGGGAGCAGTTCTTC.

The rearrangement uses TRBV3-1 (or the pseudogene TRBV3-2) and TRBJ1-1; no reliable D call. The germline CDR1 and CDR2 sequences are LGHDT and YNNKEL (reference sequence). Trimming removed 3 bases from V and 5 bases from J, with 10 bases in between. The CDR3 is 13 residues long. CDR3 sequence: CASSQGWRTEAFF. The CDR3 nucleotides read TGTGCCAGCAGCCAGGGGTGGAGGACTGAAGCTTTCTTT.

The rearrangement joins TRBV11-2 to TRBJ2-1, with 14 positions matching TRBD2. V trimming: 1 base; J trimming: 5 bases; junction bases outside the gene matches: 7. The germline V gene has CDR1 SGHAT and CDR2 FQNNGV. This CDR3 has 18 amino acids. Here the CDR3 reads CASSLGIGLAGGNNEQFF. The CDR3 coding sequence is TGTGCCAGCAGCTTAGGGATAGGACTAGCGGGGGGTAACAATGAGCAGTTCTTC.

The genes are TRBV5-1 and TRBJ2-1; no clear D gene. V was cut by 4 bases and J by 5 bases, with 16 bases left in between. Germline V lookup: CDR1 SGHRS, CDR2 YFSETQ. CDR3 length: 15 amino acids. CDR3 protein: CASSPPRSIHNEQFF. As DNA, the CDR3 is TGCGCCAGCAGCCCCCCCCGTAGTATCCACAATGAGCAGTTCTTC.

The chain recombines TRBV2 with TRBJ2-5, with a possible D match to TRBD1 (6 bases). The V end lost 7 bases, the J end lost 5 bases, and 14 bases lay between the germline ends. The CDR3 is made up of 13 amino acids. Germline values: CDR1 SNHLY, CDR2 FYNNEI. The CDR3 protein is CASTLGADETQYF. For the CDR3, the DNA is TGTGCCAGCACCCTGGGGGCGGATGAGACCCAGTACTTC.

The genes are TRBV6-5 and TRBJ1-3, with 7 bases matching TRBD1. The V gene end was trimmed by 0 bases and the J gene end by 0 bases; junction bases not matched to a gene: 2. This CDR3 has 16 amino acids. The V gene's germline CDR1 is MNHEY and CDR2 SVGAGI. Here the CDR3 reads CASSYSRGLSGNTIYF. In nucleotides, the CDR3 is TGTGCCAGCAGTTACTCGAGGGGGCTCTCTGGAAACACCATATATTTT.

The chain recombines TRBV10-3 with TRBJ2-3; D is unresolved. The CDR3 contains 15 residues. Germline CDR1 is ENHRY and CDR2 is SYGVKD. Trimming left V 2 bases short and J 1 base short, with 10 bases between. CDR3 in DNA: TGTGCCATCAGTGAGAGTTGGGCAGGCACAGATACGCAGTATTTT. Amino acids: CAISESWAGTDTQYF.

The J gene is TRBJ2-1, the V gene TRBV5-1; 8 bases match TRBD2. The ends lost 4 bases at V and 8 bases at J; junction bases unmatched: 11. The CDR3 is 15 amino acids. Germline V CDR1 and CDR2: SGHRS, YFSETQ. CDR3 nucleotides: TGCGCCAGCAGCCCCGGGGGGGTGGGACCAGATGAGCAGTTCTTC. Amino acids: CASSPGGVGPDEQFF. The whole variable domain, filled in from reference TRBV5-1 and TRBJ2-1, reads KAGVTQTPRYLIKTRGQQVTLSCSPISGHRSVSWYQQTPGQGLQFLFEYFSETQRNKGNFPGRFSGRQFSNSRSEMNVSTLELGDSALYLCASSPGGVGPDEQFFGPGTRLTVL.